What follows describes a single TCR beta chain. The CDR3 has 13 residues. CDR1 is ENHRY, CDR2 SYGVKD, per germline. Trimming pared 0 bases from V and 6 bases from J, leaving 9 bases between. The sample originates from a study of T cells after somatic rescue of genetic block. This table comes from immunoSEQ multiplex PCR, and its TCRdb copy is limited to in-frame clones, with some not included. This sample yields tens of thousands of clones, of which 92% are seen a single time; around 3% belongs to the top ten. The sequenced sample was peripheral blood mononuclear cells (PBMCs). The TCR originated in a man aged 35 to 55. This chain connects TRBV10-3 to TRBJ2-7, with D unresolved. CDR3 amino acids: CAISESSEAEQYF. Written as DNA, the CDR3 is TGTGCCATCAGTGAGTCGTCCGAGGCCGAGCAGTACTTC.